These T cell receptor beta chains were read from a single sample in a study of CXCR3-negative and CXCR3-positive naive CD8 T cells. TCRdb reprocessed the 5' RACE reads, with one entry per CDR3 protein and no DNA. The data include about 130,000 distinct CDR3 sequences; the top ten clones carry 0.41%. Sequenced input: naive CXCR3+ CD8+ T cells from blood. Receptors were obtained from a human donor in good health. Some clones in this sample may be carry-over from other donors' samples. The CDR3 runs from the conserved cysteine through the conserved F or W. Each record gives: V gene, J gene, CDR3 protein.

TRBV29-1,TRBJ2-5,CSVDQEKFVTETQYF
TRBV7-9,TRBJ2-3,CASSSTEDRGRDTQYF
TRBV28,TRBJ2-7,CASSPDGRSYEQYF
TRBV29-1,TRBJ2-3,CSVLILAANTDTQYF
TRBV12-3/TRBV12-4,TRBJ1-2,CASSHTEPTGPVWLVDGYTF
TRBV7-6,TRBJ1-4,CASSLSALRDEKLFF
TRBV12-3/TRBV12-4,TRBJ1-1,CASIPVPSTEAFF
TRBV9,TRBJ2-5,CASSVSYGMETQYF
TRBV12-3/TRBV12-4,TRBJ2-2,CASSLNDRVDTGELFF
TRBV29-1,TRBJ1-2,CSVERQGLGYTF
TRBV27,TRBJ2-1,CASSWASGTEQFF
TRBV5-1,TRBJ2-1,CASSLEAGGYNEQFF
TRBV11-1,TRBJ2-1,CASSSSGRSYNEQFF
TRBV29-1,TRBJ1-1,CSVVWGVSGTEAFF
TRBV29-1,TRBJ2-2,CSVAENTGELFF
TRBV28,TRBJ2-7,CASSPRAGGGAYEQYF
TRBV7-8,TRBJ2-1,CASSLSLAAIDSSYNEQFF
TRBV5-1,TRBJ2-7,CASSLTFSYEQYF
TRBV7-9,TRBJ1-2,CASSLAGVYGYTF
TRBV20-1,TRBJ2-7,CSARDLRASGRDTYEQYF
TRBV11-2,TRBJ2-5,CASSLDLAGSTETQYF
TRBV9,TRBJ1-6,CASSRGTESYNSPLHF
TRBV7-9,TRBJ1-1,CASSLRTEANTEAFF
TRBV29-1,TRBJ1-3,CSVAIGNTIYF
TRBV4-1,TRBJ2-2,CASSPSTGLTGELFF
TRBV6-5,TRBJ2-1,CASSYSGGAVNEQFF
TRBV6-2/TRBV6-3,TRBJ1-1,CASRTDLGPTEAFF
TRBV5-1,TRBJ2-7,CASSLGGFSYEQYF
TRBV7-3,TRBJ2-1,CASRRTASSYNEQFF
TRBV13,TRBJ2-6,CASSVGGSSGANVLTF
TRBV27,TRBJ2-7,CASSLWGGSSYEQYF
TRBV7-9,TRBJ1-1,CASSPIQYGVTEAFF
TRBV5-5,TRBJ2-1,CASSFRRGQDNEQFF
TRBV4-2,TRBJ2-6,CASSQDVDSGANVLTF
TRBV5-6,TRBJ2-1,CASSSGTSRGEQFF